This T cell receptor beta chain was retrieved from a study of T cell responses to AZD1222 COVID-19 vaccine. Study results and caveats: Dominant CD4 TCR responses targeted spike regions 160-218 and 743-854.

Assay used: immunoSEQ multiplex PCR; TCRdb lists only in-frame clones, some missing. The table records about 110,000 clones, about 90% of them present only once. This clone was seen just once. Its antigen is currently unknown. CDR1 is SGHNT and CDR2 is YYREEE in the germline V gene (reference sequence). This CDR3 comprises 16 residues. V shed 5 bases and J 7 bases; nucleotides not matched to a gene: 7. The receptor comes from an adult in good health. The starting material was peripheral blood, obtained on day 0 of AZD1222 vaccination. The chain recombines TRBV5-4 with TRBJ2-1; 15 nucleotides agree with TRBD2. CDR3 in amino acids: CASRPGTSGGFNEQFF. CDR3 DNA sequence: TGTGCCAGCAGACCCGGGACTAGCGGGGGGTTTAATGAGCAGTTCTTC.